What follows are 27 T cell receptor beta chains derived from one specimen sequenced in a study of blood T cell repertoires in COVID-19. TCRdb's table, derived via immunoSEQ multiplex PCR, lists solely in-frame clones and lacks some. The sample lists approximately 280,000 clones, approximately 90% seen once, with about 4.2% in the top ten. Sequences were obtained from peripheral blood. The source is a middle-aged man with acute or convalescent COVID-19.

V gene TRBV5-4 combines with J gene TRBJ2-3, with TRBD1 identical over 9 bases. The CDR3 length is 16 residues. CDR1 and CDR2 from the germline V gene are SGHNT and YYREEE (reference sequence). With 0 bases clipped from V and 3 bases from J, the junction kept 5 bases outside the gene matches. CDR3 sequence: CASSLGGQGLTDTQYF. The CDR3 nucleotides read TGTGCCAGCAGCTTGGGGGGACAGGGCTTGACAGATACGCAGTATTTT.

This clone was seen only once. The genes are TRBV6-5 and TRBJ1-2; D is perhaps TRBD1 (5 bases). The ends were cut back, 6 bases at V and 4 bases at J, with 18 bases in the middle. The CDR3 is 15 amino acids. Germline loops: CDR1 MNHEY, CDR2 SVGAGI. CDR3: CASRRQLGPVYGYTF. The CDR3 DNA is TGTGCCAGCAGACGACAGCTCGGGCCCGTCTATGGCTACACCTTC.

The V and J genes are TRBV5-1 and TRBJ2-1, with 9 nucleotides matching TRBD2. The trim removed 3 bases at V and 1 base at J, leaving 5 bases unmatched. CDR3 length equals 16 residues. Germline CDR1 SGHRS, CDR2 YFSETQ. DNA of the CDR3: TGCGCCAGCAGCTCGGGACTAGCTTTATCCTACAATGAGCAGTTCTTC. Amino acids: CASSSGLALSYNEQFF. Full variable domain (outside the CDR3, taken from reference TRBV5-1 and TRBJ2-1): KAGVTQTPRYLIKTRGQQVTLSCSPISGHRSVSWYQQTPGQGLQFLFEYFSETQRNKGNFPGRFSGRQFSNSRSEMNVSTLELGDSALYLCASSSGLALSYNEQFFGPGTRLTVL.

J is TRBJ1-6 and V is TRBV2, with D maybe TRBD1 (5 bases). V was shortened by 3 bases and J by 8 bases, with 11 bases between the two germline ends. Per germline, CDR1 SNHLY and CDR2 FYNNEI. The CDR3 has 14 residues. The CDR3 reads CASSDRQRDSPLHF. The CDR3, as DNA: TGTGCCAGCAGTGATCGACAGAGAGATTCACCCCTCCACTTT.

The chain has TRBV19 and TRBJ1-5; D gene ambiguous. Germline CDR1 and CDR2: LNHDA and SQIVND (reference sequence). This CDR3 is built from 15 residues. Trimming stripped 1 base from V and 0 bases from J, with 7 bases between. The CDR3 spells CASSIGTHSNQPQHF. The CDR3 DNA reads TGTGCCAGTAGTATAGGAACACATAGCAATCAGCCCCAGCATTTT.

In regard to this clone: This same CDR3 is encoded by further DNA sequences in the sample. This chain connects TRBV24-1 to TRBJ2-1; possibly TRBD2 for D (5 bases). Germline V gene data show CDR1 as KGHDR and CDR2 as SFDVKD. V lost 0 bases and J 7 bases, leaving 6 bases between the germline ends. The CDR3 is made up of 13 amino acids. CDR3 sequence: CATSDLRGNEQFF. Here the CDR3 DNA reads TGTGCCACCAGTGATTTGCGGGGTAATGAGCAGTTCTTC.

The DNA of the CDR3 is TGTGCCAGCAGCTTGGCCGGGGGGGCTGGCTATGGCTACACCTTC. This sequence encodes CASSLAGGAGYGYTF. This chain links TRBV5-6 with TRBJ1-2; possible D gene TRBD1, 6 bases. CDR3 length: 15 amino acids. V lost 0 bases, J lost 4 bases, and 13 bases lay in between. Germline lookup yields CDR1 SGHDT and CDR2 YYEEEE.

The chain recombines TRBV5-1 with TRBJ2-2, with 11 nucleotides matching TRBD1. Germline CDR1 reads SGHRS; CDR2 reads YFSETQ. This CDR3 contains 16 residues. The ends lost 4 bases at V and 2 bases at J; junction bases unmatched: 4. The CDR3 spells CASSARTGGNTGELFF. The CDR3 DNA reads as TGCGCCAGCAGCGCCCGGACAGGGGGCAACACCGGGGAGCTGTTTTTT.

CDR3 amino acids: CASRQTGFDNTEAFF. In nucleotides, the CDR3 is TGTGCCAGCAGACAGACAGGGTTCGATAACACTGAAGCTTTCTTT. The genes are TRBV5-8 and TRBJ1-1; 7 positions match TRBD1. The germline CDR1 and CDR2 sequences are SGHTS and YDEGEE. The CDR3 totals 15 residues. V shed 5 bases and J 2 bases; nucleotides not matched to a gene: 9.

The chain joins TRBV2 to TRBJ2-3; weak D call: TRBD2 (6 bases). The CDR3 sequence is 11 residues long. The V end lost 7 bases, the J end lost 5 bases, and 7 bases lay between the germline ends. The germline V gene has CDR1 SNHLY and CDR2 FYNNEI. The CDR3 coding sequence is TGTGCCAGCACGGAGGGAGATACGCAGTATTTT. Protein sequence: CASTEGDTQYF. Filled out from reference TRBV2 and TRBJ2-3, the complete variable domain reads EPEVTQTPSHQVTQMGQEVILRCVPISNHLYFYWYRQILGQKVEFLVSFYNNEISEKSEIFDDQFSVERPDGSNFTLKIRSTKLEDSAMYFCASTEGDTQYFGPGTRLTVL.

The table lists this clone with a count of one. The genes are TRBV29-1 and TRBJ1-1; no clear D gene. The germline gives CDR1 SQVTM, CDR2 ANQGSEA. V lost 4 bases, J lost 0 bases, and 9 bases lay in between. The CDR3 covers 13 residues. CDR3 nucleotide sequence: TGCAGCGTTGGAGGAGTCATGAACACTGAAGCTTTCTTT. Protein sequence: CSVGGVMNTEAFF.

The chain is built from TRBV9 and TRBJ1-1; D remains unclear. The CDR3 loop spans 12 amino acids. Trimming took off 5 bases at V and 0 bases at J, with 5 bases between the two ends. In germline, CDR1 is SGDLS, CDR2 YYNGEE. The CDR3 region is CASRRLNTEAFF. CDR3 bases: TGTGCCAGCAGACGGTTGAACACTGAAGCTTTCTTT.

This sequence joins TRBV5-6 and TRBJ2-7, with 8 positions matching TRBD1. This CDR3 is built from 14 residues. V was clipped by 4 bases and J by 3 bases; unmatched bases: 6. Germline CDR1 and CDR2: SGHDT and YYEEEE. The CDR3 nucleotides are TGTGCCAGCAGCCAGGACAGGGTGGTCTACGAGCAGTACTTC. It yields the protein CASSQDRVVYEQYF. The complete variable domain, with remaining parts taken from reference TRBV5-6 and TRBJ2-7, reads DAGVTQSPTHLIKTRGQQVTLRCSPKSGHDTVSWYQQALGQGPQFIFQYYEEEERQRGNFPDRFSGHQFPNYSSELNVNALLLGDSALYLCASSQDRVVYEQYFGPGTRLTVT.

CDR3 nucleotide sequence: TGTGCCAGCCGCATACTGAAGAAAGTGTTTGGTGGCTACACCTTC. It encodes CASRILKKVFGGYTF. The chain employs TRBV21-1 and TRBJ1-2. TRBV21-1 is labeled a pseudogene. The CDR3 is made up of 15 amino acids.

This chain links TRBV9 with TRBJ2-1; 10 bases match TRBD2. CDR3 length: 18 residues. Germline CDR1 is SGDLS and CDR2 is YYNGEE. With V trimmed by 0 bases and J by 8 bases, 14 bases remained unmatched. The CDR3 protein is CASSVGPGIAGGQDEQFF. CDR3 DNA: TGTGCCAGCAGCGTAGGCCCCGGGATAGCGGGGGGCCAGGATGAGCAGTTCTTC.

The chain is built from TRBV6-5 and TRBJ1-3; 7 positions match TRBD1. There are 13 residues in the CDR3. CDR1 is MNHEY and CDR2 is SVGAGI in the germline V gene. Trimming took 11 bases from V and 0 from J; bases not matched to a gene: 4. The CDR3 nucleotides are TGTGCCCTCAGGGGGACCTCTGGAAACACCATATATTTT. It encodes CALRGTSGNTIYF.

The chain has TRBV27 and TRBJ1-4, with 8 bases identical to TRBD1. V was pared by 0 bases and J by 8 bases, with 5 bases of the junction left unmatched. CDR3 length: 15 amino acids. The germline CDR1 and CDR2 sequences are MNHEY and SMNVEV (reference sequence). Written as DNA, the CDR3 is TGTGCCAGCAGTTTATCCGCAGGGGGCTGGGAAAAACTGTTTTTT. It encodes CASSLSAGGWEKLFF.

The rearrangement links TRBV5-4 to TRBJ1-2; 10 bases are a match to TRBD1. The CDR3 is made up of 14 amino acids. The germline gives CDR1 SGHNT, CDR2 YYREEE (reference sequence). Unmatched junction bases numbered 5, after V lost 3 bases and J lost 6 bases. Here the CDR3 DNA reads TGTGCCAGCAGCTCCCCCGGGACAGGGGATGGCTACACCTTC. Amino acids: CASSSPGTGDGYTF.

The V gene is TRBV11-2, the J gene TRBJ2-3; D may be TRBD1 (5 bases). The CDR3 spans 16 residues. V was trimmed by 1 base and J by 1 base, leaving 12 bases between them. The germline V gene encodes CDR1 SGHAT and CDR2 FQNNGV. As DNA, the CDR3 is TGTGCCAGCAGCTTAGGCGTTAACAGGCGCACAGATACGCAGTATTTT. Translation: CASSLGVNRRTDTQYF.

The chain is built from TRBV5-1 and TRBJ1-2; 9 bases are shared with TRBD1. CDR1 is SGHRS and CDR2 is YFSETQ in the germline V gene. Trimming at V came to 4 bases and at J to 3 bases, leaving 7 bases not matched to a gene. This CDR3 has 15 amino acids. The CDR3 DNA follows: TGCGCCAGCAGCCGGGGGACAGGGATTGACTATGGCTACACCTTC. Translating it yields CASSRGTGIDYGYTF.

The chain couples TRBV2 to TRBJ1-5; 8 nucleotides agree with TRBD1. The CDR3 contains 13 residues. The V and J ends lost 7 bases and 3 bases, in that order; junction bases with no gene match: 2. Germline lookup yields CDR1 SNHLY and CDR2 FYNNEI. CDR3 sequence: CASTGGPNQPQHF. In DNA, the CDR3 is TGTGCCAGCACAGGGGGCCCCAATCAGCCCCAGCATTTT.

This rearrangement joins TRBV9 to TRBJ1-2, with 7 positions matching TRBD1. This CDR3 is 15 amino acids long. In germline, CDR1 is SGDLS, CDR2 YYNGEE. Trimming removed 4 bases from V and 4 bases from J; junction bases left unmatched: 10. CDR3 DNA: TGTGCCAGCAGCAACCGACAGGGTGTAACCTATGGCTACACCTTC. The encoded protein is CASSNRQGVTYGYTF.

This clone showed up just once. The V call is TRBV6-2 or TRBV6-3, the J call TRBJ2-7; 9 positions match TRBD1. Germline assignment: CDR1 MNHEY and CDR2 SVGEGT. V dropped 4 bases and J dropped 3; count of bases not matched to a gene: 10. The length of the CDR3 is 16 residues. The CDR3 DNA reads TGTGCCAGCAGTTTCCTGGGACAGGGATATGTCTACGAGCAGTACTTC. It specifies CASSFLGQGYVYEQYF.

The rearrangement links TRBV5-4 to TRBJ2-3, with TRBD1 identical over 9 bases. The J segment lost 3 bases and the V segment lost 10 bases, leaving 9 bases of the junction unmatched. Germline CDR1 reads SGHNT; CDR2 reads YYREEE (reference sequence). The CDR3 has 14 amino acids. The CDR3 is CASHSGQGTDTQYF. The CDR3 region has the DNA TGTGCCTCACACTCGGGACAGGGAACAGATACGCAGTATTTT.

Only one count was recorded for this clone. The V call is TRBV4-2, the J call TRBJ2-1; a weak D match, TRBD1 (5 bases). Germline-derived CDR1 and CDR2 are LGHNA and YNFKEQ. V dropped 4 bases and J dropped 0 bases, with 10 bases sitting between them. The CDR3 sequence is 15 residues long. Written as DNA, the CDR3 is TGTGCCAGCAGCCTTTCGGACAACTCCTACAATGAGCAGTTCTTC. This sequence encodes CASSLSDNSYNEQFF.

The rearrangement links TRBV7-2 to TRBJ2-1, with 12 bases identical to TRBD2. In germline, CDR1 is SGHTA, CDR2 FQGNSA. V lost 2 bases, J lost 7 bases, and 6 bases stayed unmatched. This CDR3 comprises 16 residues. The CDR3: CASSLRRLAGGNEQFF. CDR3 DNA sequence: TGTGCCAGCAGCTTAAGGCGGCTAGCGGGGGGGAATGAGCAGTTCTTC.

This clone was observed once. This chain joins TRBV2 and TRBJ1-2, with D perhaps TRBD1 (6 bases). CDR3 size: 14 residues. Trimming shortened V by 6 bases and J by 7 bases, and 18 bases separated the two germline ends. Per the germline V gene, CDR1 is SNHLY and CDR2 is FYNNEI. The CDR3 spells CASRFTTRGGGYTF. Here the CDR3 DNA reads TGTGCCAGCAGATTCACCACCCGAGGGGGTGGCTACACCTTC.